This T cell receptor (beta chain) was profiled in a study of blood T cell repertoires in COVID-19. Clones were read by immunoSEQ multiplex PCR, and TCRdb kept only the in-frame ones, dropping some. The table records about 250,000 clones, about 80% of them present only once. Trimming removed 0 bases from V and 7 bases from J, with 4 bases in between. Per germline, CDR1 SGHRS and CDR2 YFSETQ. This CDR3 has 12 amino acids. A single count supports this clone. The receptor was isolated from a man aged 80 or over with acute or convalescent COVID-19. V usage is TRBV5-1 and J usage is TRBJ2-2; D is unresolved. What was sequenced was peripheral blood. The chain's CDR3 is CASSLANGELFF. In DNA form, the CDR3 reads TGCGCCAGCAGCTTGGCCAACGGGGAGCTGTTTTTT.